This is a list of T cell receptor beta chains from one sample in a study of cytomegalovirus exposure and HLA in healthy donors. Produced via immunoSEQ multiplex PCR; TCRdb's table is partial and in-frame only. Altogether about 130,000 clones are present, roughly 84% being singletons, with the ten largest covering roughly 2.5%. Sequenced input: PBMCs. The receptors come from a man between 50 and 59 years old in good health and CMV-seronegative. Both conserved end residues are trimmed from each CDR3. The D gene is left open where the match is weak.

J gene	D gene	CDR3 length	V gene	CDR3 protein
TRBJ1-3	.	12	TRBV7-2	ASSPGSSGNTIY
TRBJ1-4	.	12	TRBV5-1	ASSLKSGSEKLF
TRBJ1-4	.	12	TRBV2	ASSLLATNEKLF
TRBJ2-1	TRBD2	12	TRBV30	AWGKSGGRDEQF
TRBJ2-3	.	13	TRBV10-3	ATSPNSGSGSEQY
TRBJ2-1	.	13	TRBV13	ASSRSGTPYNEQF
TRBJ2-7	TRBD2	14	TRBV27	ASSLLTSGGAYEQY
TRBJ1-2	.	12	TRBV30	AWSGTAHGAGYT
TRBJ1-1	TRBD1	8	TRBV6-1	ATQGAQAF
TRBJ2-2	.	9	TRBV2	ASSEWRVLF
TRBJ2-5	TRBD2	14	TRBV11-2	ASSHTSAGILETQY
TRBJ1-2	.	11	TRBV19	ATTAGMGYGYT
TRBJ1-2	.	13	TRBV14	ASSQAEGMGYGYT
TRBJ1-1	.	14	TRBV19	ASSIRRGMGYTEAF
TRBJ2-1	.	14	TRBV30	AWSVRVGGSYNEQF
TRBJ1-5	.	11	TRBV18	ASSPPGDQPQH
TRBJ1-5	.	14	TRBV19	ASSRSPSGESQPQH
TRBJ1-2	TRBD1	13	TRBV2	ASSSRGTGGYGYT
TRBJ1-2	.	10	TRBV29-1	SVGQSNYGYT
TRBJ2-7	TRBD1	13	TRBV2	ASSLDREIADEQY
TRBJ2-3	TRBD2	16	TRBV4-1	ASSQERTSAGNQDTQY
TRBJ2-1	TRBD1	13	TRBV7-9	ASSLLTGTYNEQF
TRBJ1-1	.	13	TRBV15	ATSRDRGGFTEAF
TRBJ2-7	.	9	TRBV25-1	ASSEFGPSV
.	TRBD1	12	TRBV5-6	ASSFGTGTYEQY
TRBJ2-1	.	14	TRBV7-6	ASSLKTGETYNEQF
TRBJ1-1	.	13	TRBV6-1	ASSPVGQQNTEAF
TRBJ2-7	TRBD1	12	TRBV4-1	ASSLGQGAYEQY
TRBJ2-7	.	10	TRBV5-5	ASSEVGDEQY
TRBJ1-5	TRBD1	13	TRBV19	ASKIGQGAIQPQH
TRBJ2-3	.	11	TRBV6-5	ASSSPRVDTQY
TRBJ1-6	.	13	TRBV19	ASSPVRGDNSPLH
TRBJ2-2	.	17	TRBV5-4	ASSLQGAAGGPNTGELF
TRBJ1-5	.	13	TRBV9	ASSVGGNSNQPQH
TRBJ1-6	TRBD1	12	TRBV28	ASSTGQGDSPLH
TRBJ1-2	.	12	TRBV7-9	ASSPGFLVYGYT
TRBJ2-1	.	14	TRBV7-6	ASSLVVSAANNEQF
TRBJ1-1	.	14	TRBV5-1	ASSLGFPGGATEAF
TRBJ2-5	.	15	TRBV5-1	ASSFFTRQKNQETQY
TRBJ1-5	.	13	TRBV2	ASSEYSLSNQPQH
TRBJ1-4	.	12	TRBV6-5	ASSFSQFNEKLF
TRBJ2-1	TRBD2	14	TRBV4-1	ASSFRTSGGEDEQF
TRBJ2-7	TRBD1	13	TRBV7-9	ASSLGGTGLYEQY
TRBJ1-2	.	11	TRBV7-3	ASSPSNEDGYT
TRBJ2-5	.	11	TRBV28	ASRPGQKETQY
TRBJ1-1	.	11	TRBV2	ASSDQMNTEAF
TRBJ2-7	.	12	TRBV7-2	ASSPEITGYEQY
TRBJ2-7	.	12	TRBV18	ASSPFRGEYEQY